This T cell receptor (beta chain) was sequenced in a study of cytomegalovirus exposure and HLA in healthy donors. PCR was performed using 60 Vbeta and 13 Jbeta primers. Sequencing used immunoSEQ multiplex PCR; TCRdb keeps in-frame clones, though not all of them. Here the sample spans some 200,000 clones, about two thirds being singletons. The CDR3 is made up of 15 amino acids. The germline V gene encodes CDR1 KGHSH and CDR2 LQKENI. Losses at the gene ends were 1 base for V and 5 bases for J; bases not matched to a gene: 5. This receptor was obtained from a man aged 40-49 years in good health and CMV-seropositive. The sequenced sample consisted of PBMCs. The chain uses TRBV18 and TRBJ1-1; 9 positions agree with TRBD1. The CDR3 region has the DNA TGTGCCAGCTCACCACGGACAGGGGAGTGGACTGAAGCTTTCTTT. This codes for CASSPRTGEWTEAFF.